This T cell receptor beta chain is from a study of OX40 agonist ivuxolimab in advanced cancers. The V gene's germline CDR1 is SGHRS and CDR2 YFSETQ. The J segment lost 6 bases and the V segment lost 4 bases, leaving 1 base of the junction unmatched. The CDR3 has 14 residues. Produced via immunoSEQ multiplex PCR; TCRdb's table is partial and in-frame only. The sample consists of under 85,000 clones, 85% of them appearing once. General study points: Among the lowest peripheral clonal expansion occurred in 0.1-3.0 mg/kg partial responders.

About this clone itself: Its antigen remains unknown.

The source of this sequence is an adult with an advanced solid tumor such as melanoma, head and neck, liver or kidney cancer. The starting material was CD4+ or CD8+ T cells sorted from blood, obtained in a trial of the OX40 agonist ivuxolimab. This chain joins TRBV5-1 and TRBJ2-1; 13 bases are shared with TRBD2. The CDR3 reads CASSRTSGSNEQFF. The CDR3 DNA follows: TGCGCCAGCAGCCGGACTAGCGGGAGCAATGAGCAGTTCTTC.